This entry features one T cell receptor beta chain sequence. The naive CD8 fraction comprised CD45RO-negative cells positively selected for CCR7 and excluded terminally differentiated effector memory CD45RA+ cells. The entry originates in a study of shared clonotypes between healthy human individuals. V lost 8 bases and J 4 bases, leaving 15 bases between the germline ends. The CDR3 loop spans 14 amino acids. CDR1 is MNHEY, CDR2 SMNVEV, per germline (reference sequence). Only in-frame clones appear in the TCRdb table, and some are missing; sequencing was by immunoSEQ multiplex PCR. The sample carries approximately 2,200,000 clones, about 93% recorded once.

This sequence joins TRBV27 and TRBJ1-5; D unresolved. Sequencing was performed on naive CD8+ T cells from PBMCs. This TCR was sampled from a young man in good health. Some clones in this sample may be carry-over from other donors' samples. CDR3 coding DNA: TGTGCCAGCTGGTCGAGGCACGCTAATCAGCCCCAGCATTTT. This translates into CASWSRHANQPQHF.